The TCR beta chain under discussion was sequenced for a study of long-term antiretroviral therapy in people with HIV. Survey-level resolution applied to immunoSEQ assay v3.0. Clones were sequenced by immunoSEQ multiplex PCR, and TCRdb holds only the in-frame ones, with some missing. The sample comprises 25,000 to 35,000 clones, roughly nine tenths of which are singletons, and over 4% rests with the top ten. V lost 1 base to trimming and J lost 4 bases, with 10 bases between them. This CDR3 has 15 amino acids. Germline CDR1 and CDR2: SGHTA and FQGNSA. The sequencing used unsorted PBMCs, collected 3.1 years after starting antiretroviral therapy. The clonotype comes from a man younger than 35 with HIV. The gene calls are TRBV7-2 and TRBJ2-2; D may correspond to TRBD1 or TRBD2 (5 bases each). Here the CDR3 DNA reads TGTGCCAGCAGCTTAGGGGCAGGGACCACCGGGGAGCTGTTTTTT. This encodes CASSLGAGTTGELFF.